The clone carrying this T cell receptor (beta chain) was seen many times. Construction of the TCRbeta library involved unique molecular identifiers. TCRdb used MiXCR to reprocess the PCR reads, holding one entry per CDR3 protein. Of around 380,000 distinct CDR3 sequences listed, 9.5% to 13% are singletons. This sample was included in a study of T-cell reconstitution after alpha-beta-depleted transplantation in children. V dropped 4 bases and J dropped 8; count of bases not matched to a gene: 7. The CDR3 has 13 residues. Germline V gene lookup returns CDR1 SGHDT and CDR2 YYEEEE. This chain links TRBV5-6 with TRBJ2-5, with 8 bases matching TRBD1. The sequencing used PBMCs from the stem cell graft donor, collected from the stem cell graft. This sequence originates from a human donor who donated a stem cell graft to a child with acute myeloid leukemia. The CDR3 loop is CASSVKTGATQYF. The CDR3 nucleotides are TGTGCCAGCAGCGTAAAGACAGGGGCTACCCAGTACTTC.